The entry below gives a single T cell receptor beta chain sequence along with its context. Its antigen is currently not known. No per-base quality is available; no much larger clone lies one base away. The data were taken from a study of blood T cell repertoires in COVID-19 (dated by TCRdb to about 2020). Notes on the research overall: Samples from collaborators originated in the United States, Italy and Spain and spanned both the acute and convalescent phases of COVID-19. Samples came from the ongoing ImmuneRACE study (first 160 participants) plus 1,254 subjects from 6 global collaborators. The prospective study material was composed of cDNA or gDNA derived from T cells, B-cell-depleted T cells, or PBMCs. Subjects who had been exposed to COVID-19, were actively infected with it, or had recovered from it provided the deeply sampled blood TCRbeta repertoires that made up the dataset. Where HLA class I and class II types were available, the types were taken from metadata supplied by the sample provider, not from assay-based typing. Sample metadata almost always included a de-identified subject ID, COVID-19 status, age in years and sex. The repertoires were released in a freely available public database intended as a resource for research on the immune response to SARS-CoV-2. Broader findings and caveats from the paper: Clinical and demographic metadata were provided uncurated, with the amount varying by source and participant.

The germline V gene gives CDR1 as SGDLS and CDR2 as YYNGEE. Reading from cysteine to phenylalanine, the CDR3 counts 13 amino acids. Just the 39-base CDR3 DNA is kept, in frame starting at base 1. V and J are truncated by 4 bases and 3 bases respectively, leaving an intervening sequence of 7 bases. TCRbeta CDR3 regions were amplified from genomic DNA by means of the immunoSEQ Assay, a bias-controlled multiplex PCR. The paper's processing steps were these. The number of nucleated cells in each sample was estimated by amplification of reference gene primers within the assay. To quantify the absolute abundance of each unique TCRbeta CDR3 rearrangement, sequence reads were collapsed and filtered. Productive Simpson clonality was computed per sample as the square root of Simpson's diversity index over productive rearrangements. TCRdb mirrors the immuneACCESS table, restricted to in-frame sequences. Some clones are absent from its copies; in checked studies, under half trace to an unresolved V gene, and the reason for the others is unknown. V and J calls and clone size come straight from that table; D and trimming were deduced from the DNA. The sample table records some 57,000 clones; 82% of these occur just once. Roughly 10% of the sample is held by the ten biggest clonotypes.

One collaborating source in Seattle enrolled patients while the patients were actively infected and followed the patients over time throughout the course of disease. The collaborating institutions used their own protocols to collect whole blood in K2EDTA tubes. Collaborator samples were shipped for TCRbeta analysis as frozen whole blood, isolated PBMCs, or DNA extracted from either sample type. Sequencing used peripheral blood. The TCR comes from a man older than 75 with COVID-19, enrolled during active disease. Recombination joined TRBV9 with TRBJ2-2; the D gene cannot be named for sure. The nucleotide sequence is TGTGCCAGCAGCTTGTCGGACACCGGGGAGCTGTTTTTT. Its protein is CASSLSDTGELFF.